Listed here is a single TCR beta chain. This clonotype has a handful of counts. Which antigen it targets is not known. No base qualities exist here, and no much larger clone lies one base off it. The source of the sample is a study of blood T cells in healthy people across ages (dated by TCRdb to 2013 to 2016). Concerning the study at large: Template switching captured roughly one uniquely barcoded TCR beta cDNA molecule per two T cells in model experiments. The study analyzed two additional independent replicas of 1 million unique cDNA reads from the same blood draw for two donors, one aged 18 to 30 and one aged 80 or older. Donors were grouped into four age groups: young (average about 15 years), middle-aged (around 39), aged (roughly 67) and long-lived (approximately 81). To avoid experimental bias, donors of different ages were randomly spread across the sequencing lanes. The study measured age-related changes in TCR beta repertoire diversity using deep sequencing normalized with unique cDNA molecular identifiers. Beyond this particular receptor, the publication reports: The percentage of naive T cells measured by flow cytometry correlated strongly with observed TCR beta diversity. Compared with the aged group, the long-lived group had more naive CD4+ T cells, fewer expanded clones and increased TCR diversity, suggesting age selection. Total diversity estimates from one million sequenced T cells were considered lower bounds and underestimates. Because the CMV infection status of the donors was unknown, age-related changes in expanded clonotypes may potentially have been confounded. As age increased, observed TCR beta diversity per million T cells dropped in a roughly linear way, and a significant reduction was already evident by age about 40. Bulk unsorted PBMC profiling prevented conclusive comparison of naive and antigen-experienced compartments.

The donors were roughly 40 Caucasian individuals from Russia, aged 6 to 90 years, who were systemically healthy. Around 10 milliliters of peripheral blood were collected from each donor into EDTA-treated Vacutainer tubes. Ficoll-Paque density-gradient centrifugation was used to isolate PBMCs, with at least 6.5 million per sample. Total RNA was extracted from PBMCs with Trizol reagent, with at least 6 micrograms obtained per sample. For every donor, an aliquot of PBMCs went through flow cytometry to measure the percentages of naive CD45RAhigh/CD27high T cells. Taken from the germline V gene (reference sequence), the CDR1 and CDR2 loops are LGHDT and YNNKEL. The cysteine opens and the phenylalanine closes a CDR3 of 15 amino acids. Left in the record is the CDR3 DNA by itself, 45 bases read in frame from the first base. The library was made by 5' RACE. TCRdb names Illumina HiSeq 2500 as the instrument used. A second 7 to 11 cycle PCR used a sample-barcoded 5' primer and a J-beta primer mix. A unique molecular identifier was introduced onto each TCR beta cDNA molecule by a template-switch 5' adaptor carrying 12 random nucleotides. At least 3 million CDR3-containing paired-end reads were obtained from each sample. First-strand cDNA synthesis was performed from all RNA using the Mint cDNA synthesis kit, with priming by a TRBC-specific oligonucleotide. After uracil-DNA glycosylase treatment, a first 18-cycle PCR used universal primers M1SS and BC2_uni_R on all cDNA. The original methods were these. For normalization, 1 million high-quality reads were randomly selected from each sample, with every read carrying a distinct molecular identifier. Reads sharing molecular identifiers were discarded rather than binned into consensus sequences. MiTCR, run with a Q25 quality threshold and the strictest error-elimination algorithm, handled CDR3 identification, clonotype clustering and error correction. A nonparametric unseen species model using Euler transformation provided a lower-bound estimate of total TCR beta diversity. TCRdb reran the public reads through fastp at Q25 and MiXCR, keeping productive beta chains. When rows share a CDR3 protein, they turn into one entry using the most common DNA and genes. The authors' filters were not applied to this entry. A total of about 830,000 distinct CDR3 sequences appear in this sample, approximately 67% of them only once. 25% to 35% of the sample comes from the top ten.

Sequenced material: blood. The chain employs TRBV3-1 and TRBJ2-5, and TRBD2 matches 10 of the central bases. The end of the DNA fits TRBJ2-7 better, so the J call may be wrong. The clonotype was recovered from a man under 40 in good health. The CDR3 loop reads CASSQDLTSGHEQYF. The nucleotides are TGTGCCAGCAGCCAAGATTTGACTAGCGGGCACGAGCAGTACTTC.